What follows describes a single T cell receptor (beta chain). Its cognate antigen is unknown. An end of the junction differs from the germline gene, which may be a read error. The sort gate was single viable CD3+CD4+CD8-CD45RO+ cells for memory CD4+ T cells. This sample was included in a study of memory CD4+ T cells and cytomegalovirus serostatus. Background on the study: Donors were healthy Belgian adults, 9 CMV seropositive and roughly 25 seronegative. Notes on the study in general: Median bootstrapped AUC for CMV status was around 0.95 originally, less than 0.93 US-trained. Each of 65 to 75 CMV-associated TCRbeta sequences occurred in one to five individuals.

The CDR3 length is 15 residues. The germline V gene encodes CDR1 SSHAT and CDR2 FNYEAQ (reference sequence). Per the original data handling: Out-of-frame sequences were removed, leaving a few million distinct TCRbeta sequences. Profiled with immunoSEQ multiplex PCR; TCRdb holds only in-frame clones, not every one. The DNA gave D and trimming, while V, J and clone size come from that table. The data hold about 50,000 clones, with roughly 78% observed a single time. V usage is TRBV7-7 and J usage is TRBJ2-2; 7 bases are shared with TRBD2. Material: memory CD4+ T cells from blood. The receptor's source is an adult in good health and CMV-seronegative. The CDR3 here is CASSGGAGETGELFF. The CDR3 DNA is TGTGCTAGCAGCGGAGGGGCGGGAGAAACCGGGGAGCTGTTTTTT.